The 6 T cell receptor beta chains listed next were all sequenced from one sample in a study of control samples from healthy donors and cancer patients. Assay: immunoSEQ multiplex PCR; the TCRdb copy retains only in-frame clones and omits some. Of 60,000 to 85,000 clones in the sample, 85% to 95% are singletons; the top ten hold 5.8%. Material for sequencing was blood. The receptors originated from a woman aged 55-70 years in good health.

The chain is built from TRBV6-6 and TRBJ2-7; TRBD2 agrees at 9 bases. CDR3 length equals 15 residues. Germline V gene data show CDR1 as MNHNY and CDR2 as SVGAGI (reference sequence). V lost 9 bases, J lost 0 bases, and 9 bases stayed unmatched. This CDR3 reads CASLDSGSHSYEQYF. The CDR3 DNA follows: TGTGCCAGTTTAGATAGCGGGAGCCACTCCTACGAGCAGTACTTC.

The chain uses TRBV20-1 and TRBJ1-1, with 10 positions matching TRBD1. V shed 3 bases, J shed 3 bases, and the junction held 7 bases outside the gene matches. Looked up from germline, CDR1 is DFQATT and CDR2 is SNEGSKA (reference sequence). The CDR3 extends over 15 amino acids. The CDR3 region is CSASGQGVEYTEAFF. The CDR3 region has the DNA TGCAGTGCTAGTGGACAGGGGGTTGAATACACTGAAGCTTTCTTT.

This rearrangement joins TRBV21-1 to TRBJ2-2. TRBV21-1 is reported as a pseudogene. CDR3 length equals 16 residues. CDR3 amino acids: CASSKDPTRNTGELFF. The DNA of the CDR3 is TGTGCCAGCAGCAAAGATCCAACCCGAAACACCGGGGAGCTGTTTTTT.

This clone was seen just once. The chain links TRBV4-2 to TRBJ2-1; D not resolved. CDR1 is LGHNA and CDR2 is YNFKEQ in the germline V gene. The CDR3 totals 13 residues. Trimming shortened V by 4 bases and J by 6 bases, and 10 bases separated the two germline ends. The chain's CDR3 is CASSLPSSNEQFF. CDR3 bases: TGTGCCAGCAGCCTCCCCTCTTCCAATGAGCAGTTCTTC.

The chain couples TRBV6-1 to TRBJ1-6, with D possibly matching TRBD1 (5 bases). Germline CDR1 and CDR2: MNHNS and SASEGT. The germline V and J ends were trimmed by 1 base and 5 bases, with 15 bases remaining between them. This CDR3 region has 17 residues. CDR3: CASSEVAGIGHNSPLHF. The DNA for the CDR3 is TGTGCCAGCAGTGAAGTTGCAGGGATCGGTCATAATTCACCCCTCCACTTT.

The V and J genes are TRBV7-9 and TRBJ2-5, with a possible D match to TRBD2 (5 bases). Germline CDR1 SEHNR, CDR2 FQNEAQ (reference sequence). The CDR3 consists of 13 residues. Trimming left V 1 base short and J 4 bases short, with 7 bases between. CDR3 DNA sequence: TGTGCCAGCAGCTTAGGACTATCAGAGACCCAGTACTTC. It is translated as CASSLGLSETQYF.